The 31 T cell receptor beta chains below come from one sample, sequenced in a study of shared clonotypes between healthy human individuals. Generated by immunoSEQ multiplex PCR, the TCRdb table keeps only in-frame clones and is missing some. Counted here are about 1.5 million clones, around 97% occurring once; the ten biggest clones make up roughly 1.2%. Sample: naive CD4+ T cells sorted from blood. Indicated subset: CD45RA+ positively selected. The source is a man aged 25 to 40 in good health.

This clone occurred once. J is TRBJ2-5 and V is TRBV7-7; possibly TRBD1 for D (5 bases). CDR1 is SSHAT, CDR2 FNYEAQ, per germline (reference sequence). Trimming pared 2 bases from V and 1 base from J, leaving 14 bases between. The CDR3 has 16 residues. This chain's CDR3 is CASSLSRRGGQETQYF. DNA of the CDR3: TGTGCCAGCAGCTTATCGCGAAGGGGTGGCCAAGAGACCCAGTACTTC.

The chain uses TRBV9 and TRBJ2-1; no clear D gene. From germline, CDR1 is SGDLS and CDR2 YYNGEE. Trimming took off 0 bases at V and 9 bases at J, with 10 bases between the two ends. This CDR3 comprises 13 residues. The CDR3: CASSVGSVGEQFF. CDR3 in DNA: TGTGCCAGCAGCGTAGGAAGCGTTGGTGAGCAGTTCTTC.

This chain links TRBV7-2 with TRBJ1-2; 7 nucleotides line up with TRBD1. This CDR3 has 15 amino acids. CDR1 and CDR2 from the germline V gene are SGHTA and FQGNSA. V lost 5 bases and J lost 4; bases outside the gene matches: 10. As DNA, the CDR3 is TGTGCCAGCAGCGAGACAGGGAGGCTCGGCTATGGCTACACCTTC. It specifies CASSETGRLGYGYTF.

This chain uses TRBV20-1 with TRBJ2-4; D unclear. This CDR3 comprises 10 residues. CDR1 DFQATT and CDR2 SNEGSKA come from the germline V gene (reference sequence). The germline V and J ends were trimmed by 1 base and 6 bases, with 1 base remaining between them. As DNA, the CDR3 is TGCAGTGCTAGAGTAAACATTCAGTACTTC. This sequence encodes CSARVNIQYF.

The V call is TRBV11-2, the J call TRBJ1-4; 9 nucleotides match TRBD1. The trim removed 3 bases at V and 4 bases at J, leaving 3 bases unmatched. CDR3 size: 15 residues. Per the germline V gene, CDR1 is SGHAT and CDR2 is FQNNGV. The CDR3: CASSFWDRVNEKLFF. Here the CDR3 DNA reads TGTGCCAGCAGCTTCTGGGACAGGGTTAATGAAAAACTGTTTTTT.

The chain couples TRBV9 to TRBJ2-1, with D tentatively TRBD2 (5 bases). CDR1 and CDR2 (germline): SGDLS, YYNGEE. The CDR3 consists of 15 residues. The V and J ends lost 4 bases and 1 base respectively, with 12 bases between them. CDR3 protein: CASSLVGESYNEQFF. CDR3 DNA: TGTGCCAGCAGCCTCGTTGGGGAGTCCTACAATGAGCAGTTCTTC.

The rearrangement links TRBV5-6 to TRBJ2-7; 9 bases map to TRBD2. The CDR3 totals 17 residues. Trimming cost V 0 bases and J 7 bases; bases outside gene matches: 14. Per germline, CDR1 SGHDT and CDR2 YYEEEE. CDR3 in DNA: TGTGCCAGCAGCTTGGCCAATGGGGCAGCGGGGGGCGAGGAGCAGTACTTC. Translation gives CASSLANGAAGGEEQYF. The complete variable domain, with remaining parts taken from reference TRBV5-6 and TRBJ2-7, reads DAGVTQSPTHLIKTRGQQVTLRCSPKSGHDTVSWYQQALGQGPQFIFQYYEEEERQRGNFPDRFSGHQFPNYSSELNVNALLLGDSALYLCASSLANGAAGGEEQYFGPGTRLTVT.

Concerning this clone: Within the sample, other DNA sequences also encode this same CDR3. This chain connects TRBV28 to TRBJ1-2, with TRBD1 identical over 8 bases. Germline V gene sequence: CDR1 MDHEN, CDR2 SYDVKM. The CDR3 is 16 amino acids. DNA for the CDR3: TGTGCGATCCGAGGGCAGGGGGCATCCTCTAACTATGGCTACACCTTC. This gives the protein CAIRGQGASSNYGYTF.

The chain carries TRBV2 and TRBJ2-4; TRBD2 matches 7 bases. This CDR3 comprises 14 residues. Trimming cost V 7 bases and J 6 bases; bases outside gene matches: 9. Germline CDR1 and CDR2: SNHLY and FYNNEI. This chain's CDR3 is CASKDSGRGNIQYF. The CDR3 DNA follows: TGTGCCAGCAAGGACTCGGGGAGGGGAAACATTCAGTACTTC.

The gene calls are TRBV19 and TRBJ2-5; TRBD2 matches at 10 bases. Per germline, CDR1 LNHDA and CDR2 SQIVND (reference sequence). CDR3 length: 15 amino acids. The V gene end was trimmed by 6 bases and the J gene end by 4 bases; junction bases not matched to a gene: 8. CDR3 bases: TGTGCCAGTAGAAACAGCGGGAGGGCCGGAGAGACCCAGTACTTC. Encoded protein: CASRNSGRAGETQYF.

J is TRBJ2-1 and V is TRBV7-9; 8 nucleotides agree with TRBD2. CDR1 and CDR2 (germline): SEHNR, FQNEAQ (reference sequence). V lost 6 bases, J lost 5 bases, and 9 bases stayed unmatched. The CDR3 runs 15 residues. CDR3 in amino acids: CASSSLPGRDNEQFF. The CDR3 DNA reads TGTGCCAGCAGTTCCCTCCCCGGGAGGGACAATGAGCAGTTCTTC.

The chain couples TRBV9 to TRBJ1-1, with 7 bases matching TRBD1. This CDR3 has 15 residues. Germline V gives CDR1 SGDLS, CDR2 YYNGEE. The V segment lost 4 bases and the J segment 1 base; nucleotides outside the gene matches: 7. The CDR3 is CASSFGTAANTEAFF. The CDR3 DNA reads TGTGCCAGCAGCTTCGGGACAGCCGCGAACACTGAAGCTTTCTTT.

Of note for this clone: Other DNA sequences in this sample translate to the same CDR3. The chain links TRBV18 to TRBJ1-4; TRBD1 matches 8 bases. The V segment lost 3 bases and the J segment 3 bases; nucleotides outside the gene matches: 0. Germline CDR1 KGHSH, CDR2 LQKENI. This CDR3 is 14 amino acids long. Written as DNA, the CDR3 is TGTGCCAGCTCACCGACAGGGGCTAATGAAAAACTGTTTTTT. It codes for CASSPTGANEKLFF.

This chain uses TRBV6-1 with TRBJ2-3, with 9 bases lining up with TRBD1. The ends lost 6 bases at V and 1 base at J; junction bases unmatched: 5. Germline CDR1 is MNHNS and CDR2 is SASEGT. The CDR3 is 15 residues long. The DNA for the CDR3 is TGTGCCAGCAGCGCCGGGACAGGGCGCACAGATACGCAGTATTTT. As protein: CASSAGTGRTDTQYF.

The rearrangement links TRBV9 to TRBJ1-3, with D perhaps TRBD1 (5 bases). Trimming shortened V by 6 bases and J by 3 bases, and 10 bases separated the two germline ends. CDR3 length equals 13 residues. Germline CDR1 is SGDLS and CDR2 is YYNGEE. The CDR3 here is CASTTGDGNTIYF. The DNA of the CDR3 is TGTGCCAGCACCACGGGGGATGGAAACACCATATATTTT. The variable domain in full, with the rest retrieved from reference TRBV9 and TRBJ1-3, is DSGVTQTPKHLITATGQRVTLRCSPRSGDLSVYWYQQSLDQGLQFLIQYYNGEERAKGNILERFSAQQFPDLHSELNLSSLELGDSALYFCASTTGDGNTIYFGEGSWLTVV.

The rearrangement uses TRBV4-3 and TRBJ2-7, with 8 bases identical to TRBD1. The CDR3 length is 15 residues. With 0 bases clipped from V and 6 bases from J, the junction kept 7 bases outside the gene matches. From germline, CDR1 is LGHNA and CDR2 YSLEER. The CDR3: CASSQEGTGRVEQYF. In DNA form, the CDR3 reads TGCGCCAGCAGCCAAGAGGGGACAGGACGAGTCGAGCAGTACTTC.

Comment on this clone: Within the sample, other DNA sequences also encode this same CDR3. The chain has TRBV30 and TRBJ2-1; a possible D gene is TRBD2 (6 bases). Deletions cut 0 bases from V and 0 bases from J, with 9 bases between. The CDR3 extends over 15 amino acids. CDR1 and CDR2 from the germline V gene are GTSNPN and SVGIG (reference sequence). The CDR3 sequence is CAWSVGGSSYNEQFF. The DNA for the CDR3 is TGTGCCTGGAGTGTAGGAGGGAGCTCCTACAATGAGCAGTTCTTC.

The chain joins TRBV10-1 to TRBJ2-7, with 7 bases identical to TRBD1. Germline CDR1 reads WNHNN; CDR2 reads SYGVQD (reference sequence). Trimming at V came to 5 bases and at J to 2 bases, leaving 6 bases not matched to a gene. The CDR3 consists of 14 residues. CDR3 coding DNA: TGCGCCAGCAGTACCGGGACAGCACCCTACGAGCAGTACTTC. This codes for CASSTGTAPYEQYF.

Here the CDR3 DNA reads TGTGCCAGCAGCAGGGAGGGGTATGGGGATACGCAGTATTTT. Protein: CASSREGYGDTQYF. The rearrangement joins TRBV5-5 to TRBJ2-3; 7 nucleotides align to TRBD2. V lost 4 bases, J lost 6 bases, and 8 bases stayed unmatched. The germline V gene has CDR1 SGHKS and CDR2 YYEKEE (reference sequence). The CDR3 is made up of 14 amino acids.

DNA for the CDR3: TGTGCCAGCAGATCGACCGGGACCCCAGCGGGTTACTACACCTTC. It translates to CASRSTGTPAGYYTF. The chain employs TRBV28 and TRBJ1-2; D might be TRBD1 (5 bases). This CDR3 comprises 15 residues. Germline CDR1 MDHEN, CDR2 SYDVKM. The V and J ends lost 6 bases and 10 bases respectively, with 24 bases between them.

The CDR3 DNA sequence: TGTGCCAGCAGTCCACGACCGGGCAATGAGCAGTTCTTC. Its translation: CASSPRPGNEQFF. The chain couples TRBV6-1 to TRBJ2-1; D gene ambiguous. The CDR3 extends over 13 amino acids. V shed 5 bases and J shed 6 bases, with 11 bases lying between them. CDR1 MNHNS and CDR2 SASEGT come from the germline V gene.

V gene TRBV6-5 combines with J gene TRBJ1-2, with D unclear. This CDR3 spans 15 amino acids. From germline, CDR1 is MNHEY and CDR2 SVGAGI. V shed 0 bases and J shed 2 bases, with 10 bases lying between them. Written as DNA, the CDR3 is TGTGCCAGCAGTTACTCGTTAGGCGGAAACTATGGCTACACCTTC. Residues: CASSYSLGGNYGYTF.

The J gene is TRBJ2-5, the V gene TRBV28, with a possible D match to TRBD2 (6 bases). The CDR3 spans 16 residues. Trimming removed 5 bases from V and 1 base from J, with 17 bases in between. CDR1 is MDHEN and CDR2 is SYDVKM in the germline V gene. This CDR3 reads CASSPPIGRGQETQYF. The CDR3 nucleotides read TGTGCCAGCAGTCCGCCCATCGGGCGGGGCCAAGAGACCCAGTACTTC.

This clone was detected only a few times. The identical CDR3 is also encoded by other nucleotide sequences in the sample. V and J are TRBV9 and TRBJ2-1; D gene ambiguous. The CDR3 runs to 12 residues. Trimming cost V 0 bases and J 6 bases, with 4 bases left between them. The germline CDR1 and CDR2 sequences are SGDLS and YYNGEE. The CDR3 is CASSVAFNEQFF. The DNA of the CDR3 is TGTGCCAGCAGCGTAGCGTTCAATGAGCAGTTCTTC.

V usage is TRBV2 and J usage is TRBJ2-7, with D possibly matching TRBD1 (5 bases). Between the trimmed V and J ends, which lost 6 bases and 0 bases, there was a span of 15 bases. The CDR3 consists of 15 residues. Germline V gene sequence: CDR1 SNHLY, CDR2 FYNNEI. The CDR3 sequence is CASRGRGQSSYEQYF. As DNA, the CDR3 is TGTGCCAGCAGGGGAAGGGGCCAGAGCTCCTACGAGCAGTACTTC.

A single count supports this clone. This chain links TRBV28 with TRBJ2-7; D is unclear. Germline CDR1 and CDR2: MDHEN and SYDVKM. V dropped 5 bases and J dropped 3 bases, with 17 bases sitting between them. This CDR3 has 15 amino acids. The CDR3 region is CASSPGGQLNYEQYF. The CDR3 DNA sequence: TGTGCCAGCAGTCCGGGTGGGCAGTTGAACTACGAGCAGTACTTC.

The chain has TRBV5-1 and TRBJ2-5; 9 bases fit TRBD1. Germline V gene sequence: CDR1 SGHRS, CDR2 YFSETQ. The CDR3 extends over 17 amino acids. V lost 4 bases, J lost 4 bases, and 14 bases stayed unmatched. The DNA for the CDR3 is TGCGCCAGCAGCATGGGTCTCTTAACAGGGGGCGTAGAGACCCAGTACTTC. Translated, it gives CASSMGLLTGGVETQYF.

This chain's CDR3 is CSLEGGSTYNEQFF. The DNA for the CDR3 is TGCAGCCTCGAGGGGGGTAGCACCTACAATGAGCAGTTCTTC. J is TRBJ2-1 and V is TRBV29-1; D possibly uses TRBD1 or TRBD2 (6 bases each). Germline V gene lookup returns CDR1 SQVTM and CDR2 ANQGSEA. V shed 8 bases and J shed 2 bases, with 16 bases lying between them. The CDR3 has 14 amino acids.

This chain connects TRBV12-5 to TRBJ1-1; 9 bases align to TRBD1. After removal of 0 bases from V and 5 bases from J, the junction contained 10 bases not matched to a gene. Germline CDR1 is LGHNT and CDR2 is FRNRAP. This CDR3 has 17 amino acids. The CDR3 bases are TGTGCTAGTGGTTTGGTGGTATCGGGACAGGGACGGACTGAAGCTTTCTTT. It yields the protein CASGLVVSGQGRTEAFF.

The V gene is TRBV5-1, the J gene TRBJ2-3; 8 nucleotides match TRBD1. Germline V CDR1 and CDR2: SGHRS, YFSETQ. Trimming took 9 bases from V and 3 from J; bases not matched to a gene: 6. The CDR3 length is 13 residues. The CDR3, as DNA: TGCGCCACCAGGACAGGGCAAACAGATACGCAGTATTTT. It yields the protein CATRTGQTDTQYF.

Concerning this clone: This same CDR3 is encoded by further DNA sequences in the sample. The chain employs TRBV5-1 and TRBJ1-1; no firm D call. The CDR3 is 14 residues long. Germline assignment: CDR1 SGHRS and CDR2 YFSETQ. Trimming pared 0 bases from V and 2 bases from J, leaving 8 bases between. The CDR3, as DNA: TGCGCCAGCAGCTTGGTTCCGGCTAACACTGAAGCTTTCTTT. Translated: CASSLVPANTEAFF.